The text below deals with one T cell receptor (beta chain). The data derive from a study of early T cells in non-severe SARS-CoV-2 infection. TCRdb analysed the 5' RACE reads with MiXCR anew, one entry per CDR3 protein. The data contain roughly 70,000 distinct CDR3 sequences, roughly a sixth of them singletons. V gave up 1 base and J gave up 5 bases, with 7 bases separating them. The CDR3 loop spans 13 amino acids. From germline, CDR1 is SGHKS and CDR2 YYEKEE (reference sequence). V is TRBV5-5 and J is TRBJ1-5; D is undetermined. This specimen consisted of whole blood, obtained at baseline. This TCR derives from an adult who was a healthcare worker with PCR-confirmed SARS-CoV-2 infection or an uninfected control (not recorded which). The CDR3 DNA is TGTGCCAGCAGCTTGTGGGGAGATCAGCCCCAGCATTTT. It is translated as CASSLWGDQPQHF.